This T cell receptor beta chain came from a study of T cells in localized non-small cell lung cancer. Study findings and constraints: Uninvolved adjacent lung had the highest recorded T cell clonality, with tumor below it. Among the top 100 tumor clones, a median about 60 appeared in adjacent lung.

This clone has a single count. No antigen is known for it. This CDR3 region has 15 residues. V lost 0 bases and J 4 bases, leaving 12 bases between the germline ends. Per germline, CDR1 MNHEY and CDR2 SMNVEV (reference sequence). Only in-frame clones appear in the TCRdb table, and some are missing; sequencing was by immunoSEQ multiplex PCR. The sample has 70,000 to 100,000 clones; approximately 91% are singletons. The origin of this receptor is a woman aged 40 to 75 with stage II squamous cell lung carcinoma. The chain employs TRBV27 and TRBJ1-2; D remains unclear. The sample consisted of PBMCs, taken before any cancer treatment. The CDR3, as DNA: TGTGCCAGCAGTTTATCGATACCAGAAGGCTATGGCTACACCTTC. Translated: CASSLSIPEGYGYTF.